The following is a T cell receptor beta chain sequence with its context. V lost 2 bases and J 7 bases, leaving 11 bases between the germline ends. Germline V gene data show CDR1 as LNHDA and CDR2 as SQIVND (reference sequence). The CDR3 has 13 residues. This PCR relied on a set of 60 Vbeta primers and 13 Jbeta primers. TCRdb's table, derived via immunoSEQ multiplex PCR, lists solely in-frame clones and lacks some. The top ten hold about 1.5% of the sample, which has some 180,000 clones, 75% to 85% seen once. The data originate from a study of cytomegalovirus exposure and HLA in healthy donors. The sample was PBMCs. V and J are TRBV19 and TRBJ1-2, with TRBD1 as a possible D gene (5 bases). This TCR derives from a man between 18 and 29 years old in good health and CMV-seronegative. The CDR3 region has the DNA TGTGCCAGTAGTATACAGGGTCGAACTGGCTACACCTTC. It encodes CASSIQGRTGYTF.